A selection of T cell receptor beta chains follows, all from one sample in a study of T cells in localized non-small cell lung cancer. TCRdb's copy holds only in-frame clones and misses some; the assay was immunoSEQ multiplex PCR. There are tens of thousands of clones in the sample; 87% occur only once, and less than 9% lies in the top ten. Sequences were derived from peripheral blood, sampled before any cancer treatment. All receptors derive from a woman aged 40-75 years with stage I lung adenocarcinoma. The CDR3 runs from the conserved cysteine through the conserved F or W. The D gene is left open where the match is weak. For some rows the clone size is stated as once, few or many, or as a class when expanded; others skip it.

V	D	J	length	size	CDR3	DNA
TRBV2	.	TRBJ1-1	11	.	CASSDLPEAFF	TGTGCCAGCAGTGACCTCCCTGAAGCTTTCTTT
TRBV5-4	TRBD2	TRBJ2-1	15	.	CATRGLESGVHEQFF	TGTGCGACGCGGGGCTTGGAGAGCGGGGTCCATGAGCAGTTCTTC
TRBV7-9	.	TRBJ1-4	14	.	CASSSEGLSEKLFF	TGTGCCAGCAGCAGCGAGGGATTGAGCGAGAAACTGTTTTTT
TRBV28	.	TRBJ1-1	14	.	CASSFWAGGTEAFF	TGTGCCAGCAGTTTCTGGGCCGGGGGGACTGAAGCTTTCTTT
TRBV9	TRBD2	TRBJ2-6	18	.	CASSHPQAGGAGANVLTF	TGTGCCAGCAGCCACCCTCAAGCGGGGGGCGCTGGGGCCAACGTCCTGACTTTC
TRBV2	.	TRBJ2-5	16	.	CASSGLGQTFQETQYF	TGTGCCAGCAGTGGTCTCGGGCAGACGTTCCAAGAGACCCAGTACTTC
TRBV25-1	TRBD1	TRBJ2-7	13	.	CASRSGTGNEQYF	TGTGCCAGCAGATCCGGGACAGGCAACGAGCAGTACTTC
TRBV11-3	.	TRBJ2-1	15	.	CASSPEGGRLNEQFF	TGTGCCAGCAGCCCGGAGGGGGGCCGTCTTAATGAGCAGTTCTTC
TRBV7-9	TRBD1	TRBJ1-6	16	.	CASSLNRDRGSSPLHF	TGTGCCAGCAGTCTTAACCGGGACAGGGGTAGTTCACCCCTCCACTTT
TRBV18	.	TRBJ2-5	17	.	CASSPIISSGTQETQYF	TGTGCCAGCTCACCAATAATTTCGTCGGGGACGCAAGAGACCCAGTACTTC
TRBV11-2	.	TRBJ2-7	15	.	CASSLVYPGTYEQYF	TGTGCCAGCAGCTTAGTTTATCCAGGAACCTACGAGCAGTACTTC
TRBV30	.	TRBJ2-3	13	.	CAWSRGNTDTQYF	TGTGCCTGGAGTAGAGGGAACACAGATACGCAGTATTTT
TRBV7-2	.	TRBJ2-1	14	.	CASSPLTGGLGEFF	TGTGCCAGCAGCCCACTCACTGGGGGGTTGGGGGAGTTCTTC
TRBV5-1	.	TRBJ2-2	16	.	CASSLRQGGGTGELFF	TGCGCCAGCAGCTTGAGGCAGGGGGGAGGCACCGGGGAGCTGTTTTTT
TRBV5-1	.	TRBJ1-1	14	once	CASSLAGGGTEAFF	TGCGCCAGCAGCTTGGCCGGAGGGGGCACTGAAGCTTTCTTT
TRBV5-6	TRBD1	TRBJ2-2	12	.	CASSSGTGKLFF	TGTGCCAGCAGCTCCGGGACAGGGAAGCTGTTTTTT
TRBV7-2	.	TRBJ2-3	17	once	CASSFWTSAGSTDTQYF	TGTGCCAGCAGCTTCTGGACGAGTGCAGGTAGCACAGATACGCAGTATTTT
TRBV18	.	TRBJ2-7	14	.	CASSPSLVWNEQYF	TGTGCCAGCTCACCTTCGTTAGTCTGGAACGAGCAGTACTTC
TRBV5-1	.	TRBJ1-1	13	.	CASSEAENTEAFF	TGCGCCAGCAGTGAGGCGGAGAACACTGAAGCTTTCTTT
TRBV7-9	.	TRBJ2-5	15	once	CASSFWTGVEETQYF	TGTGCCAGCAGCTTTTGGACGGGGGTTGAGGAGACCCAGTACTTC
TRBV7-9	.	TRBJ2-7	13	.	CASPRPESYEQYF	TGTGCCAGCCCCAGGCCGGAATCCTACGAGCAGTACTTC
TRBV25-1	.	TRBJ1-2	15	.	CASSVTSGGSYGYTF	TGTGCCAGCAGTGTGACCTCTGGGGGATCCTATGGCTACACCTTC
TRBV5-6	.	TRBJ1-2	14	.	CASSLDRRDLDHTF	TGTGCCAGCAGCTTGGACAGGAGGGATTTGGACCACACCTTC
TRBV4-1	TRBD1	TRBJ1-2	14	.	CASSQTRQGSGYTF	TGCGCCAGCAGCCAGACCCGACAGGGAAGCGGCTACACCTTC
TRBV2	TRBD1	TRBJ1-2	14	.	CASIPGQGNYGYTF	TGTGCCAGCATTCCCGGACAGGGCAACTATGGCTACACCTTC
TRBV7-2	.	TRBJ1-2	15	.	CASSLAMADLYGYTF	TGTGCCAGCAGCTTAGCCATGGCAGATCTCTATGGCTACACCTTC
TRBV28	.	TRBJ2-1	16	.	CASSPWGADTYNEQFF	TGTGCCAGCAGCCCTTGGGGGGCGGACACATACAATGAGCAGTTCTTC
TRBV5-5	.	TRBJ1-2	14	.	CASSLSQANYGYTF	TGTGCCAGCAGCTTGAGCCAAGCTAACTATGGCTACACCTTC
TRBV29-1	TRBD1	TRBJ1-1	15	once	CSAAPGQGMGTEAFF	TGCAGCGCTGCCCCAGGACAGGGAATGGGGACTGAAGCTTTCTTT
TRBV4-1	TRBD2	TRBJ2-1	17	.	CASSQKSPGLAGNEQFF	TGCGCCAGCAGCCAAAAGTCACCGGGACTAGCGGGAAATGAGCAGTTCTTC
TRBV7-8	TRBD2	TRBJ2-2	13	.	CASSRLATGELFF	TGTGCCAGCAGCAGACTAGCGACCGGGGAGCTGTTTTTT
TRBV18	.	TRBJ1-5	13	once	CASSPRGDQPQHF	TGTGCCAGCTCACCAAGGGGGGATCAGCCCCAGCATTTT
TRBV19	TRBD1	TRBJ1-2	16	.	CASSPISGTVNYGYTF	TGTGCCAGTAGTCCCATTTCCGGGACAGTCAACTATGGCTACACCTTC
TRBV4-2	.	TRBJ2-6	19	.	CASSQDDPWGGPGANVLTF	TGTGCCAGCAGCCAAGATGACCCTTGGGGGGGGCCTGGGGCCAACGTCCTGACTTTC
TRBV4-1	.	TRBJ1-3	16	.	CASSHPQGFAGNTIYF	TGCGCCAGCAGCCACCCACAGGGTTTTGCTGGAAACACCATATATTTT